Below, one T cell receptor (beta chain) is given with its context. From germline, CDR1 is SGHAT and CDR2 FQNNGV. The CDR3 loop spans 15 amino acids. The junction had 8 bases not matched to a gene; V was cut back by 5 bases and J by 5 bases. This sample is drawn from a study of T cell responses to AZD1222 COVID-19 vaccine. Method: immunoSEQ multiplex PCR; TCRdb's copy keeps in-frame clones and lacks some. The sample contains over 110,000 clones, around 87% of which appear only once. This chain joins TRBV11-2 and TRBJ1-1; 10 bases map to TRBD1. This receptor was obtained from an adult in good health. Sequenced here: peripheral blood, sampled on day 0 of AZD1222 vaccination. CDR3 amino acids: CASSLDRGRGTEAFF. The CDR3 nucleotides read TGTGCCAGCAGCCTCGACAGGGGGCGAGGTACTGAAGCTTTCTTT.